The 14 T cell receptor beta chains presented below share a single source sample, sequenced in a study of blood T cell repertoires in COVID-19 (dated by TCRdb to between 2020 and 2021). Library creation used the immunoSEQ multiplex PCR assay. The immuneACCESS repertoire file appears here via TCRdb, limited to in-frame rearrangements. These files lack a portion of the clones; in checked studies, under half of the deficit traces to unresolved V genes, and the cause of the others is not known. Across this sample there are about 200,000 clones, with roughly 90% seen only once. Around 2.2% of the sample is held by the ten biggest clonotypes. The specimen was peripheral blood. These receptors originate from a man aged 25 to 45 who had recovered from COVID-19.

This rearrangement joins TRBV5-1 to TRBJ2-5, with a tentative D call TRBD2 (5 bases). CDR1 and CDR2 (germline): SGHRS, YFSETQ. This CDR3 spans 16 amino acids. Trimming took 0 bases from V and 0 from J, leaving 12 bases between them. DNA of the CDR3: TGCGCCAGCAGCTTGGCCGGGATAGGGTACCAAGAGACCCAGTACTTC. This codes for CASSLAGIGYQETQYF.

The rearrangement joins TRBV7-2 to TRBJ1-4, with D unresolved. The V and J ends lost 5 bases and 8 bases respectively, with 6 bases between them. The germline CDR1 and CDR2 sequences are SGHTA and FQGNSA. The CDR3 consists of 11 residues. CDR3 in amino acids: CASSTGEKLFF. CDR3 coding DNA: TGTGCCAGCAGCACCGGGGAAAAACTGTTTTTT.

The CDR3 DNA reads as TGTGCCAGCAGCGTCGACTTAGCGGGGGACACAGATACGCAGTATTTT. Protein product: CASSVDLAGDTDTQYF. This chain connects TRBV5-5 to TRBJ2-3; 9 bases are a match to TRBD2. The germline gives CDR1 SGHKS, CDR2 YYEKEE (reference sequence). The V and J ends lost 4 bases and 2 bases, in that order; junction bases with no gene match: 8. The CDR3 extends over 16 amino acids.

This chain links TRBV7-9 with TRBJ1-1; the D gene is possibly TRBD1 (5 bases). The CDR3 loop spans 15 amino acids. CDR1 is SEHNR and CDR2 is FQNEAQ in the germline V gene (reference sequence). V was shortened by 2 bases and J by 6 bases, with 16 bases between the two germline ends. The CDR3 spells CASSLTAGVVAEAFF. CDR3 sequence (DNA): TGTGCCAGCAGCTTAACCGCGGGGGTCGTCGCTGAAGCTTTCTTT.

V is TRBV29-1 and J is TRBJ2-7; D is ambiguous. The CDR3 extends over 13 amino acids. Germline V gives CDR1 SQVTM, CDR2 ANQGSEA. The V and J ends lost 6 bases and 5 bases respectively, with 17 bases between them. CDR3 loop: CSVFHRFGHEQYF. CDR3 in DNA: TGCAGCGTCTTCCATCGTTTTGGCCACGAGCAGTACTTC.

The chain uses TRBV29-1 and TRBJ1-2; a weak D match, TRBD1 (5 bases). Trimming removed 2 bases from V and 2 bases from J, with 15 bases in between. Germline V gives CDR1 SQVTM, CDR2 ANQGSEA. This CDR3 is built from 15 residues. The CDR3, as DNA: TGCAGCGTTGAATGGGTGAGGCAGGGCAACTATGGCTACACCTTC. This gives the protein CSVEWVRQGNYGYTF.

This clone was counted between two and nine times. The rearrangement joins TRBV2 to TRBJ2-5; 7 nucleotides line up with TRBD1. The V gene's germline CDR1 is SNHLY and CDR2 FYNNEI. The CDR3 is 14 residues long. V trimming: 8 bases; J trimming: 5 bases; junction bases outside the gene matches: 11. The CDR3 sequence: CASGLQGNGETQYF. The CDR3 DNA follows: TGTGCCAGCGGCTTACAGGGGAATGGGGAGACCCAGTACTTC.

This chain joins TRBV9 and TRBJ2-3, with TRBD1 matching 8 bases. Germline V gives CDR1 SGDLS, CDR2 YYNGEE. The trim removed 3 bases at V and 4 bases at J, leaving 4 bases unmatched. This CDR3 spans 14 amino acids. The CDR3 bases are TGTGCCAGCAGCGGGACAGGGCGTTCAGATACGCAGTATTTT. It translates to CASSGTGRSDTQYF.

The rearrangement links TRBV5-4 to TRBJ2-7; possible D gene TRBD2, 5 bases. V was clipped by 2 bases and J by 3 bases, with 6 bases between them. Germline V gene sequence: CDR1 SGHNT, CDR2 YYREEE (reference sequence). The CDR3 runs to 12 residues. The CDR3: CASSLGGYEQYF. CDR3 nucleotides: TGTGCCAGCAGCTTAGGAGGCTACGAGCAGTACTTC.

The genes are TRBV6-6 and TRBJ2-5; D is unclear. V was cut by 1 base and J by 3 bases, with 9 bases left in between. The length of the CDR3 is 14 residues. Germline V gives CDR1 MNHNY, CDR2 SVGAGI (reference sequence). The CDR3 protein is CASSYFRGEETQYF. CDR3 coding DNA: TGTGCCAGCAGTTACTTCCGAGGCGAAGAGACCCAGTACTTC.

The CDR3 loop reads CASSYSGQSNYGYTF. As DNA, the CDR3 is TGTGCCAGCAGTTACTCGGGACAGAGTAACTATGGCTACACCTTC. V and J are TRBV6-2 or TRBV6-3 and TRBJ1-2, with 7 nucleotides matching TRBD1. The ends lost 0 bases at V and 1 base at J; junction bases unmatched: 2. This CDR3 contains 15 residues. Germline assignment: CDR1 MNHEY and CDR2 SVGEGT.

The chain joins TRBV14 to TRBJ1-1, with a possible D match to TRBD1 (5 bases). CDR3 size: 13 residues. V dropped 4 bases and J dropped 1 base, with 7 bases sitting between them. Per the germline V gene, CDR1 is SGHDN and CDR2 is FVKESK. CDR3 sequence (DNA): TGTGCCAGCAGCCGTCAGGGGAACACTGAAGCTTTCTTT. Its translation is CASSRQGNTEAFF.

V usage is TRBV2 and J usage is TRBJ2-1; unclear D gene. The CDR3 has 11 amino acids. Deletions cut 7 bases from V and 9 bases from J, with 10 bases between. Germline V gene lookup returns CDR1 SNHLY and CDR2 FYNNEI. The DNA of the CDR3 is TGTGCCAGCACTGGAGAAATTGAGCAGTTCTTC. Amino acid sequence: CASTGEIEQFF.

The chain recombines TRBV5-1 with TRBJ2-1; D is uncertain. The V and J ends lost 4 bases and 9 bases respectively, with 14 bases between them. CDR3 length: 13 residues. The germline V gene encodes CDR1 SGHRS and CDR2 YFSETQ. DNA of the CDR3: TGCGCCAGCAGCCCCGGGTCTAACGGTGAGCAGTTCTTC. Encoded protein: CASSPGSNGEQFF. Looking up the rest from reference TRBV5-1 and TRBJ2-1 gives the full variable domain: KAGVTQTPRYLIKTRGQQVTLSCSPISGHRSVSWYQQTPGQGLQFLFEYFSETQRNKGNFPGRFSGRQFSNSRSEMNVSTLELGDSALYLCASSPGSNGEQFFGPGTRLTVL.